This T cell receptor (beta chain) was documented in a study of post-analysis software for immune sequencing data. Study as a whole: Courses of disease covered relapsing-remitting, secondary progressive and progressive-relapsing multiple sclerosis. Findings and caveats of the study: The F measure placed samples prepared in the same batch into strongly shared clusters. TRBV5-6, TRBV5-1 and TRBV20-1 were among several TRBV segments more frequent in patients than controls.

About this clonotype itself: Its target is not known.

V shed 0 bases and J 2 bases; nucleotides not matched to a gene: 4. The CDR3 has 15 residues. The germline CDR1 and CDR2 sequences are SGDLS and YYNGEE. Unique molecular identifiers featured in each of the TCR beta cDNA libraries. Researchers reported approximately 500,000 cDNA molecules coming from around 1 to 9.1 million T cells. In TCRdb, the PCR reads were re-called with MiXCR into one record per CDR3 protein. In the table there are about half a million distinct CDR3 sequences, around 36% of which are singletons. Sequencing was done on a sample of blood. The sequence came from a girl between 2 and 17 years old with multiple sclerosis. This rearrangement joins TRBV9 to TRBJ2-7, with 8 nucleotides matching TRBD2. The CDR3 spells CASSVASGGTYEQYF. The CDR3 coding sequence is TGTGCCAGCAGCGTAGCAAGCGGGGGAACCTACGAGCAGTACTTC.